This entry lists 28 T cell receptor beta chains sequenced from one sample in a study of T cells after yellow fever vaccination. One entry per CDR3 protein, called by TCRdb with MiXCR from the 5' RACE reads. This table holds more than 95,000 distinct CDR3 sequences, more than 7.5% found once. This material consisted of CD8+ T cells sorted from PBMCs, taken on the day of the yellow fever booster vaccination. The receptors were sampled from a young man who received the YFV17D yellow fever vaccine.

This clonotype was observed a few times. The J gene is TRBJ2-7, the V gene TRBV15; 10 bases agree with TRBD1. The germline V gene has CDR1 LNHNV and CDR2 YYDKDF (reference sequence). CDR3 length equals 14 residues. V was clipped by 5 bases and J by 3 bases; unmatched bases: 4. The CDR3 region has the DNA TGTGCCACCAGCGTAGGACAGGGGGACTACGAGCAGTACTTC. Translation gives CATSVGQGDYEQYF.

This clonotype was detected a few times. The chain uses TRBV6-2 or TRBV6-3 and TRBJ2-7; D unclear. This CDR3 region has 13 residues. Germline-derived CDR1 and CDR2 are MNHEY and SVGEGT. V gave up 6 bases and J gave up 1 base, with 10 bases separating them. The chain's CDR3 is CASSRTASYEQYV. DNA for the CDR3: TGTGCCAGCAGCCGGACCGCATCCTACGAGCAGTACGTC.

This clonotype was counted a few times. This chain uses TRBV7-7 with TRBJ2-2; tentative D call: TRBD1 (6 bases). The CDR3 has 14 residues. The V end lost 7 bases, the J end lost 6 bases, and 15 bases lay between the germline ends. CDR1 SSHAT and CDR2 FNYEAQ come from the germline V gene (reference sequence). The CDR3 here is CASKQGRAAGELFF. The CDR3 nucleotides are TGTGCCAGCAAACAGGGCAGGGCCGCCGGGGAGCTGTTTTTT. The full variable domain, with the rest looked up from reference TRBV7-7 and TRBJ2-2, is GAGVSQSPRYKVTKRGQDVTLRCDPISSHATLYWYQQALGQGPEFLTYFNYEAQPDKSGLPSDRFSAERPEGSISTLTIQRTEQRDSAMYRCASKQGRAAGELFFGEGSRLTVL.

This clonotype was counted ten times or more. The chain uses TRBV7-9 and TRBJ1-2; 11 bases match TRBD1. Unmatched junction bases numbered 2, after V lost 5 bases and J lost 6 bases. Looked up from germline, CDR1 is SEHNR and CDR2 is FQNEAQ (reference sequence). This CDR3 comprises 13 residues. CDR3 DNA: TGTGCCAGCAGCACGGGACAGGGGGATGGCTACACCTTC. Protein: CASSTGQGDGYTF.

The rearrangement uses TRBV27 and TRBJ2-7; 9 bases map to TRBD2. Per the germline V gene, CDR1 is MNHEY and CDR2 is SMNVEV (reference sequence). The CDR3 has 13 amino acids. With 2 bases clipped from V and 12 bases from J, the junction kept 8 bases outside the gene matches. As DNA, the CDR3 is TGTGCCAGCAGTTTAGTCCCTAGCGGGGTTCCGTACGTC. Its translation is CASSLVPSGVPYV.

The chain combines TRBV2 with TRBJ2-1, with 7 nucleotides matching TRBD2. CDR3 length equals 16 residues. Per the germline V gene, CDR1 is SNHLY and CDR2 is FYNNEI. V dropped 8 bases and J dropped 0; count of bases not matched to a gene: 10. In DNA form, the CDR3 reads TGTGCCAGCCTTTCCGCTAGCGGTAGCTCCTACAATGAGCAGTTCTTC. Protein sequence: CASLSASGSSYNEQFF.

The chain's CDR3 is CASSPKGARGPWSYTF. CDR3 in DNA: TGTGCCAGCAGCCCGAAAGGGGCAAGGGGGCCGTGGAGCTACACCTTC. V usage is TRBV3-1 and J usage is TRBJ1-2; 7 positions agree with TRBD1. The CDR3 covers 16 residues. Germline V gene data show CDR1 as LGHDT and CDR2 as YNNKEL (reference sequence). Trimming cost V 4 bases and J 9 bases; bases outside gene matches: 17.

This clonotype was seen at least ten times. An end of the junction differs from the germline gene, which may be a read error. In DNA, the CDR3 is TGTGCCAACAGCCCATCTGGACTGTACCTCCGGGGGACCCAGTACTTC. This encodes CANSPSGLYLRGTQYF. The J gene is TRBJ2-5, the V gene TRBV7-9, with a possible D match to TRBD2 (5 bases). Germline V gene sequence: CDR1 SEHNR, CDR2 FQNEAQ (reference sequence). The CDR3 extends over 16 amino acids.

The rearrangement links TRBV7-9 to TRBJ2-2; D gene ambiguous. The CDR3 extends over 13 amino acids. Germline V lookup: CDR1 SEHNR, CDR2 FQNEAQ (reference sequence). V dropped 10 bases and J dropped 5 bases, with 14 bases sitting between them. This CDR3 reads CATQYSVTGELFF. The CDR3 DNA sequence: TGTGCCACGCAGTACTCGGTGACCGGGGAGCTGTTTTTT.

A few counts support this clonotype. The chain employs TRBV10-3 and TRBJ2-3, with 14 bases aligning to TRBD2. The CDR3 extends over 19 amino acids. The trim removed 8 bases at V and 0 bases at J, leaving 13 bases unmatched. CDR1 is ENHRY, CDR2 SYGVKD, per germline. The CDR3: CAILIKGTSGSQSTDTQYF. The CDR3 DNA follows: TGTGCCATCTTGATTAAGGGGACTAGCGGGAGTCAAAGCACAGATACGCAGTATTTT.

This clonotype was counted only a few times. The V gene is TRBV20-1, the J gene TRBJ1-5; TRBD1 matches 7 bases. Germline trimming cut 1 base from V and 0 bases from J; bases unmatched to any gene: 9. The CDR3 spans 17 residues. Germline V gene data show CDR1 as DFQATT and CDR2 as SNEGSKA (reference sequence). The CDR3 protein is CSARVPGTDYSNQPQHF. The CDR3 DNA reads TGCAGTGCTAGAGTCCCCGGGACAGACTATAGCAATCAGCCCCAGCATTTT.

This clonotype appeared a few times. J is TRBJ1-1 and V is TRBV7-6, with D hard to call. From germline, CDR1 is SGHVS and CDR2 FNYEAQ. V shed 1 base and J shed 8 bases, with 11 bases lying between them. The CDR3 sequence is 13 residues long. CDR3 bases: TGTGCCAGCAGCTTAGGGAACCTACGGGAAGCTTTCTTT. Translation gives CASSLGNLREAFF.

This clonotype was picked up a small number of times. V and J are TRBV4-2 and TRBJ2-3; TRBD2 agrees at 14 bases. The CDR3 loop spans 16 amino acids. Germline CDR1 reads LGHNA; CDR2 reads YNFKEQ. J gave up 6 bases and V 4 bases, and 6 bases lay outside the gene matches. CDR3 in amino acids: CASSPGLAGVGDTQYF. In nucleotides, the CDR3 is TGTGCCAGCAGCCCGGGACTAGCGGGGGTAGGTGATACGCAGTATTTT.

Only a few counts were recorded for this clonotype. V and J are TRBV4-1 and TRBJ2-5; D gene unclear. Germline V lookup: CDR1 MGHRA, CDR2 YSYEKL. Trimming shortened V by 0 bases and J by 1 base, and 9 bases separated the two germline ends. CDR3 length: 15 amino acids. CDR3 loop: CASSQDPGSQETQYF. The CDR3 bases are TGCGCCAGCAGCCAAGATCCCGGCTCCCAAGAGACCCAGTACTTC.

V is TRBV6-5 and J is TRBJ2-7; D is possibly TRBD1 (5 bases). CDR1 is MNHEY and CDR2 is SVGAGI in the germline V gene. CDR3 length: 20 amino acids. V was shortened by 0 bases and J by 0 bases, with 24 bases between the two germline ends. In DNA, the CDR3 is TGTGCCAGCAGTTACTCGAAACCTCCGGACACCTACCTCCCCTCCTACGAGCAGTACTTC. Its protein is CASSYSKPPDTYLPSYEQYF.

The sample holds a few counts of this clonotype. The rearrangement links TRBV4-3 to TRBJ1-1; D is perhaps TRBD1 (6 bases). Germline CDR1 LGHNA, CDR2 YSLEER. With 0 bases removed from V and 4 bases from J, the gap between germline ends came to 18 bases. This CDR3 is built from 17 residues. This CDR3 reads CASSQESRDGGGTEAFF. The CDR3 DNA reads TGCGCCAGCAGCCAAGAGTCTAGGGATGGAGGGGGCACTGAAGCTTTCTTT.

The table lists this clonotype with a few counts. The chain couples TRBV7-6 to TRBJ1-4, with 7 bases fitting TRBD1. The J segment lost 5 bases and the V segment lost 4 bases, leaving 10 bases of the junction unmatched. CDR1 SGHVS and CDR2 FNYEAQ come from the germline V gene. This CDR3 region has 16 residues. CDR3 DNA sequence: TGTGCCAGCAGCTCACGGGCGGGACAGAGGAATGAAAAACTGTTTTTT. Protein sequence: CASSSRAGQRNEKLFF.

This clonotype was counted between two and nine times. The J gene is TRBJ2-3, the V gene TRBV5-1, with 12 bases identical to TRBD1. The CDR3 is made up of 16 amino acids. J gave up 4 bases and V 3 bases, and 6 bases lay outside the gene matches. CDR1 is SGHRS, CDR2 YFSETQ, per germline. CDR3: CASSSEGQGAADTQYF. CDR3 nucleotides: TGCGCCAGCAGCTCGGAGGGACAGGGGGCCGCAGATACGCAGTATTTT.

The CDR3 here is CASSRPSDEQFF. The CDR3 coding sequence is TGTGCCAGCAGTCGACCATCGGATGAGCAGTTCTTC. The rearrangement uses TRBV6-2 or TRBV6-3 and TRBJ2-1; D is uncertain. V gave up 5 bases and J gave up 8 bases, with 10 bases separating them. This CDR3 spans 12 amino acids. Germline V gene data show CDR1 as MNHEY and CDR2 as SVGEGT.

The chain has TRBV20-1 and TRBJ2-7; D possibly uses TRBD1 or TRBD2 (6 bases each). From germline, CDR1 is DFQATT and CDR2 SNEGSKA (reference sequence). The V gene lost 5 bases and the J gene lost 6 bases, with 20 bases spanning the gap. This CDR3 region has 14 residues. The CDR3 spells CSAVGRGGLTEQYV. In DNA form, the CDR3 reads TGCAGTGCTGTAGGCAGGGGAGGCCTAACCGAGCAGTACGTC.

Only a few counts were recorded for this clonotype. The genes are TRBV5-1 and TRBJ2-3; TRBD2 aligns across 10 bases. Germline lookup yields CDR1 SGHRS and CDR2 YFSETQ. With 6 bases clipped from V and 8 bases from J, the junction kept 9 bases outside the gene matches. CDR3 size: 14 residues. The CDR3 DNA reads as TGCGCCAGCACAAGCGGGGGGGGCGGCGGTACGCAGTATTTT. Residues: CASTSGGGGGTQYF.

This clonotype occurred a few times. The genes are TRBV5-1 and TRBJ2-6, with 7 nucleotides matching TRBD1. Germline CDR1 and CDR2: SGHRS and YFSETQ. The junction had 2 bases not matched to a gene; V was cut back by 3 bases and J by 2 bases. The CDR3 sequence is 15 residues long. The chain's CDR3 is CASSSTGPGANVLTF. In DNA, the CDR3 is TGCGCCAGCAGCTCGACAGGGCCTGGGGCCAACGTCCTGACTTTC. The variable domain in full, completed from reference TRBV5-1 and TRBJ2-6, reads KAGVTQTPRYLIKTRGQQVTLSCSPISGHRSVSWYQQTPGQGLQFLFEYFSETQRNKGNFPGRFSGRQFSNSRSEMNVSTLELGDSALYLCASSSTGPGANVLTFGAGSRLTVL.

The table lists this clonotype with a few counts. CDR3 residues: CASSPWTATNEKLFF. The CDR3 DNA is TGCGCCAGCAGCCCTTGGACAGCAACTAATGAAAAACTGTTTTTT. V is TRBV4-1 and J is TRBJ1-4, with D maybe TRBD1 (6 bases). This CDR3 spans 15 amino acids. The V end was cut by 4 bases, the J end by 0 bases, with 9 bases between. CDR1 is MGHRA, CDR2 YSYEKL, per germline.

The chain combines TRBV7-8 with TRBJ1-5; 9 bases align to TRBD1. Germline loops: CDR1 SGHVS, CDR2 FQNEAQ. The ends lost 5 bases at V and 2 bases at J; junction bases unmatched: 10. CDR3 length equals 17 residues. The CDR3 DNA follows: TGTGCCAGCAGCCAAAGGGAACAGGGGGCTCGCAATCAGCCCCAGCATTTT. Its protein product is CASSQREQGARNQPQHF.

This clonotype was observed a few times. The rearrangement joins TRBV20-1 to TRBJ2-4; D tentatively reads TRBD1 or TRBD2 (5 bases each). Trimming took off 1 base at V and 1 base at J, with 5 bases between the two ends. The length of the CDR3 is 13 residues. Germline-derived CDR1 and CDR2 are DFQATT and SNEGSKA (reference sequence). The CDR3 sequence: CSARGGAKNIQYF. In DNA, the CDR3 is TGCAGTGCTAGAGGGGGGGCCAAAAACATTCAGTACTTC.

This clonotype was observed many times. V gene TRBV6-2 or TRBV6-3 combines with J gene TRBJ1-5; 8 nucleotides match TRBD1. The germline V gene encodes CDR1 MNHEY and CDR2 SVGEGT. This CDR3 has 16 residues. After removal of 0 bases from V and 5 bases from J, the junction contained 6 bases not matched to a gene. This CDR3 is CASSYSRPGGDQPQHF. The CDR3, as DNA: TGTGCCAGCAGTTACTCGCGTCCAGGGGGCGATCAGCCCCAGCATTTT.

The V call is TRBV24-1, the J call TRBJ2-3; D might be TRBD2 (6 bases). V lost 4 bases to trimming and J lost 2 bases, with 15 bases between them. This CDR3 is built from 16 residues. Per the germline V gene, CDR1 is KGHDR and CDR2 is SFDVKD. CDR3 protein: CATSDRAGIDTDTQYF. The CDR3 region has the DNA TGTGCCACCAGTGACCGGGCGGGGATCGACACAGATACGCAGTATTTT.

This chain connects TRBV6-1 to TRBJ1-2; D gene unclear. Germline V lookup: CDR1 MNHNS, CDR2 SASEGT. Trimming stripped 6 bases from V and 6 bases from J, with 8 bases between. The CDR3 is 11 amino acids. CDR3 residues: CASSWWDGYTF. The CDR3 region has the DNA TGTGCCAGCAGCTGGTGGGATGGCTACACCTTC.